These 20 T cell receptor beta chains originate from one sample sequenced in a study of T cell responses to AZD1222 COVID-19 vaccine. Only in-frame clones appear in the TCRdb table, and some are missing; sequencing was by immunoSEQ multiplex PCR. Among about 120,000 clones, roughly 89% were seen once, and the ten largest hold 4% to 4.5%. This specimen was peripheral blood, taken on day 0 of AZD1222 vaccination. All receptors derive from an adult in good health.

This chain joins TRBV19 and TRBJ2-1; 10 nucleotides line up with TRBD1. The J segment lost 4 bases and the V segment lost 10 bases, leaving 4 bases of the junction unmatched. Germline V lookup: CDR1 LNHDA, CDR2 SQIVND (reference sequence). This CDR3 region has 13 residues. This CDR3 reads CATRDRGYNEQFF. CDR3 DNA: TGTGCCACCCGGGACAGGGGATACAATGAGCAGTTCTTC.

The CDR3 DNA is TGTGCCAGCAGCCCTCAGGGAAATCACTACGAGCAGTACTTC. This codes for CASSPQGNHYEQYF. This chain uses TRBV7-8 with TRBJ2-7; the D gene is possibly TRBD1 (5 bases). CDR1 and CDR2 (germline): SGHVS, FQNEAQ. This CDR3 is 14 amino acids long. Trimming removed 5 bases from V and 3 bases from J, with 14 bases in between.

The V and J genes are TRBV4-1 and TRBJ1-6, with D tentatively TRBD1 (5 bases). Trimming removed 5 bases from V and 1 base from J, with 12 bases in between. The CDR3 is 16 residues long. Per the germline V gene, CDR1 is MGHRA and CDR2 is YSYEKL. CDR3 coding DNA: TGCGCCAGCAGCTACCCAGGGAGATCCTATAATTCACCCCTCCACTTT. This gives the protein CASSYPGRSYNSPLHF.

The CDR3: CASSTISGQGTRSYNEQFF. In DNA form, the CDR3 reads TGTGCCAGTAGTACCATAAGTGGGCAGGGGACCCGCTCCTACAATGAGCAGTTCTTC. J is TRBJ2-1 and V is TRBV19, with D perhaps TRBD1 (6 bases). Germline loops: CDR1 LNHDA, CDR2 SQIVND (reference sequence). The CDR3 is 19 residues long. The V and J ends lost 4 bases and 0 bases respectively, with 22 bases between them.

This clone occurred a few times. This chain uses TRBV7-9 with TRBJ2-5; D might be TRBD2 (7 bases). The ends were cut back, 7 bases at V and 4 bases at J, with 16 bases in the middle. This CDR3 is 14 amino acids long. Germline V lookup: CDR1 SEHNR, CDR2 FQNEAQ (reference sequence). CDR3 sequence (DNA): TGTGCCAGCACCCGGAGGGGGGGGCGAGAGACCCAGTACTTC. Amino acids: CASTRRGGRETQYF. Using reference TRBV7-9 and TRBJ2-5 for the parts outside the CDR3, the full variable domain is DTGVSQNPRHKITKRGQNVTFRCDPISEHNRLYWYRQTLGQGPEFLTYFQNEAQLEKSRLLSDRFSAERPKGSFSTLEIQRTEQGDSAMYLCASTRRGGRETQYFGPGTRLLVL.

V is TRBV6-5 and J is TRBJ2-1; 8 bases match TRBD1. Germline loops: CDR1 MNHEY, CDR2 SVGAGI. The V segment lost 6 bases and the J segment 9 bases; nucleotides outside the gene matches: 7. The length of the CDR3 is 13 residues. DNA of the CDR3: TGTGCCAGCAGCAGCGACAGGGGAGGTGAGCAGTTCTTC. Translated: CASSSDRGGEQFF.

This clone was recorded once. The rearrangement joins TRBV3-1 (or the pseudogene TRBV3-2) to TRBJ2-5; D might be TRBD1 or TRBD2, each matching 5 bases. With 0 bases removed from V and 4 bases from J, the gap between germline ends came to 15 bases. Germline values: CDR1 LGHDT, CDR2 YNNKEL (reference sequence). The CDR3 runs to 16 residues. CDR3: CASSQDLPGRRETQYF. The CDR3 region has the DNA TGTGCCAGCAGCCAAGATCTGCCAGGGAGAAGAGAGACCCAGTACTTC.

V is TRBV5-4 and J is TRBJ1-2; D possibly corresponds to TRBD1 (6 bases). Trimming cost V 0 bases and J 2 bases, with 8 bases left between them. The CDR3 loop spans 14 amino acids. Germline V CDR1 and CDR2: SGHNT, YYREEE (reference sequence). CDR3 sequence reads: CASSLDRVNYGYTF. As DNA, the CDR3 is TGTGCCAGCAGCTTGGACAGGGTGAACTATGGCTACACCTTC.

This clone was detected ten times or more. The chain has TRBV6-5 and TRBJ1-2; D may be TRBD1 (5 bases). In germline, CDR1 is MNHEY, CDR2 SVGAGI. The CDR3 extends over 15 amino acids. Trimming took 6 bases from V and 1 from J, leaving 15 bases between them. CDR3 in DNA: TGTGCCAGCAGCAGCTTCGGGGGGGTTAACTATGGCTACACCTTC. This codes for CASSSFGGVNYGYTF.

The gene calls are TRBV20-1 and TRBJ1-1; D perhaps matches TRBD1 (5 bases). There are 16 residues in the CDR3. Trimming stripped 3 bases from V and 5 bases from J, with 22 bases between. Per the germline V gene, CDR1 is DFQATT and CDR2 is SNEGSKA (reference sequence). This chain's CDR3 is CSASPGRAWVGTEAFF. CDR3 nucleotides: TGCAGTGCTAGTCCGGGACGGGCCTGGGTAGGGACTGAAGCTTTCTTT.

This chain joins TRBV6-5 and TRBJ1-3; tentative D call: TRBD1 (5 bases). The CDR3 is 14 amino acids. Germline CDR1 and CDR2: MNHEY and SVGAGI. Trimming pared 7 bases from V and 4 bases from J, leaving 14 bases between. The CDR3 loop is CASTRGSSGNTIYF. The DNA for the CDR3 is TGTGCCAGCACGAGGGGCAGTTCGGGAAACACCATATATTTT.

The V gene is TRBV10-3, the J gene TRBJ1-5, with no clear D. This CDR3 spans 15 amino acids. The V end lost 0 bases, the J end lost 3 bases, and 9 bases lay between the germline ends. In germline, CDR1 is ENHRY, CDR2 SYGVKD. The CDR3 sequence: CAISESESINQPQHF. In DNA, the CDR3 is TGTGCCATCAGTGAGTCGGAAAGTATCAATCAGCCCCAGCATTTT.

CDR3 DNA: TGTGCCAGTTCGCTAGTCCACACAGATACGCAGTATTTT. Protein: CASSLVHTDTQYF. The rearrangement uses TRBV19 and TRBJ2-3; D is uncertain. CDR1 and CDR2 (germline): LNHDA, SQIVND (reference sequence). The CDR3 contains 13 residues. The V and J ends lost 8 bases and 2 bases respectively, with 11 bases between them.

This clone was observed once. The genes are TRBV27 and TRBJ2-5, with 7 nucleotides matching TRBD1. CDR1 MNHEY and CDR2 SMNVEV come from the germline V gene (reference sequence). Trimming cost V 5 bases and J 5 bases; bases outside gene matches: 8. This CDR3 spans 14 amino acids. The CDR3 reads CASSADRAQETQYF. CDR3 in DNA: TGTGCCAGCAGTGCAGACAGGGCACAGGAGACCCAGTACTTC.

This chain's CDR3 is CASSWGRYSNQPQHF. The CDR3, as DNA: TGTGCCAGCAGCTGGGGACGGTATAGCAATCAGCCCCAGCATTTT. The genes are TRBV5-6 and TRBJ1-5, with D possibly matching TRBD1 (5 bases). Germline V gives CDR1 SGHDT, CDR2 YYEEEE. This CDR3 is built from 15 residues. Trimming stripped 3 bases from V and 0 bases from J, with 10 bases between.

This chain uses TRBV5-4 with TRBJ2-2; D remains unclear. Trimming took off 1 base at V and 4 bases at J, with 14 bases between the two ends. The CDR3 runs to 16 residues. The germline gives CDR1 SGHNT, CDR2 YYREEE (reference sequence). CDR3 protein: CASSLKGTGVTGELFF. CDR3 nucleotide sequence: TGTGCCAGCAGCTTGAAGGGCACGGGCGTCACCGGGGAGCTGTTTTTT. Supplemented by reference TRBV5-4 and TRBJ2-2, the full variable domain reads ETGVTQSPTHLIKTRGQQVTLRCSSQSGHNTVSWYQQALGQGPQFIFQYYREEENGRGNFPPRFSGLQFPNYSSELNVNALELDDSALYLCASSLKGTGVTGELFFGEGSRLTVL.

This sequence joins TRBV5-6 and TRBJ2-2; D possibly corresponds to TRBD2 (6 bases). This CDR3 has 16 amino acids. V shed 0 bases and J shed 7 bases, with 16 bases lying between them. In germline, CDR1 is SGHDT, CDR2 YYEEEE. CDR3 sequence (DNA): TGTGCCAGCAGCTTGGCCGGGGACTCCAGAGGCGGGGAGCTGTTTTTT. This encodes CASSLAGDSRGGELFF.

This rearrangement joins TRBV6-5 to TRBJ2-2; 11 bases are shared with TRBD2. Trimming cost V 6 bases and J 5 bases; bases outside gene matches: 5. The CDR3 sequence is 15 residues long. Looked up from germline, CDR1 is MNHEY and CDR2 is SVGAGI. The CDR3, as DNA: TGTGCCAGCAGAGCTAGCGGGAGGTGGACCGGGGAGCTGTTTTTT. Its translation: CASRASGRWTGELFF.

The chain has TRBV2 and TRBJ1-3; 9 nucleotides line up with TRBD1. V was pared by 6 bases and J by 0 bases, with 3 bases of the junction left unmatched. Germline CDR1 SNHLY, CDR2 FYNNEI. The CDR3 has 15 amino acids. The CDR3 reads CASSSGQGSGNTIYF. Written as DNA, the CDR3 is TGTGCCAGCAGCTCGGGACAGGGCTCTGGAAACACCATATATTTT.

The rearrangement joins TRBV27 to TRBJ1-2, with TRBD1 matching over 7 bases. Germline assignment: CDR1 MNHEY and CDR2 SMNVEV (reference sequence). The CDR3 is 15 residues long. J gave up 4 bases and V 5 bases, and 10 bases lay outside the gene matches. The DNA of the CDR3 is TGTGCCAGCAGTCCCGGACAGGCCAACCGCTATGGCTACACCTTC. Translating it yields CASSPGQANRYGYTF.